The entry below describes one TCR beta chain. The antigen remains undetermined. Documented treatment: roughly nine-day PBMC culture with coronavirus spike peptide pools or control peptides (ViraFEST assay). The unexposed donor provided CD4+ T cells, which were taken before the COVID-19 pandemic (2011-2018). The V gene lost 3 bases and the J gene lost 0 bases, with 16 bases spanning the gap. Germline V CDR1 and CDR2: LNHDA, SQIVND (reference sequence). The CDR3 contains 17 residues. The sample comes from a study of vaccination and CD4 T cells after COVID-19. The Oncomine TCR Beta short-read assay was applied to DNA of cultured CD4+ T cells. Genomic DNA was isolated from CD4+ T cells that had been cultured. Via MiXCR, TCRdb re-called the PCR reads, giving one row per CDR3 protein. The data contain 7,500 to 10,000 distinct CDR3 sequences, roughly 34% of them singletons.

The chain joins TRBV19 to TRBJ2-3, with D perhaps TRBD1 (7 bases). The receptor was isolated from a human donor in good health. Specimen: CD4+ T cells from blood, cultured in vitro. Here the CDR3 reads CASSMGPRGTSTDTQYF. The CDR3 bases are TGTGCCAGTAGTATGGGGCCCAGGGGGACTAGCACAGATACGCAGTATTTT. Looking up the rest from reference TRBV19 and TRBJ2-3 gives the full variable domain: DGGITQSPKYLFRKEGQNVTLSCEQNLNHDAMYWYRQDPGQGLRLIYYSQIVNDFQKGDIAEGYSVSREKKESFPLTVTSAQKNPTAFYLCASSMGPRGTSTDTQYFGPGTRLTVL.